This T cell receptor beta chain was sequenced for a study of human T cells and chemical hapten exposure. Turning to the study itself: Patients additionally received therapeutic doses of diphenylcyclopropenone on the scalp once a week, and this continued throughout the approximately 25-week study.

Study results and limitations: With alopecia, donors may have immune responses unlike healthy people's.

TCRdb re-derived calls from the RACE reads in MiXCR, one entry per CDR3 protein. Among 340,000 or so distinct CDR3 sequences listed, around 7% were seen once. Time point specified: patch test 1, 2 weeks after DPC sensitization. Noted treatment: therapeutic diphenylcyclopropenone sensitization with weekly scalp DPC. Concerning this clonotype itself: Its specificity is unknown.

The source material was whole blood, sampled in connection with sensitization to the hapten diphenylcyclopropenone (DPC). The TCR sequence derives from a woman in her late teens or twenties with alopecia areata. Some clones in this sample may be carry-over from other donors' samples.

CDR3 loop: CASSLITKNIQYF. The DNA for the CDR3 is TGTGCCAGCAGCTTAATAACCAAAAACATTCAGTACTTC. This sequence joins TRBV7-2 and TRBJ2-4, with D unresolved. Germline lookup yields CDR1 SGHTA and CDR2 FQGNSA. The V and J ends lost 2 bases and 2 bases respectively, with 4 bases between them. This CDR3 spans 13 amino acids.